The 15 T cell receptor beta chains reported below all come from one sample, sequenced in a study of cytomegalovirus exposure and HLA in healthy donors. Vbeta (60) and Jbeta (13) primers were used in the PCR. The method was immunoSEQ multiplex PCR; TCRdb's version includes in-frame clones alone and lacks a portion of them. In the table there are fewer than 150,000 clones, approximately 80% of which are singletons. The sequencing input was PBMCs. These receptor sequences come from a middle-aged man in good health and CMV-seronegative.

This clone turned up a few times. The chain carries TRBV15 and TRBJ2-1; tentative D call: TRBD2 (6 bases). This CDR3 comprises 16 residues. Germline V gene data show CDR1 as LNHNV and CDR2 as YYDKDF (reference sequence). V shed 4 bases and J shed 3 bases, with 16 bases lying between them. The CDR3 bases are TGTGCCACCAGCATGTCCCGGGGGAGGTTCTACAATGAGCAGTTCTTC. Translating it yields CATSMSRGRFYNEQFF.

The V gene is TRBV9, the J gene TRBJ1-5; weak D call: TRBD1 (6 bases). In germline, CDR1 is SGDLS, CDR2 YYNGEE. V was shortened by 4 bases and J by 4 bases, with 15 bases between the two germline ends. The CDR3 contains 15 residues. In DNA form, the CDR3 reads TGTGCCAGCAGCCCGGATCCCAGGGGTAATCAGCCCCAGCATTTT. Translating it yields CASSPDPRGNQPQHF.

The CDR3 loop is CAWSAGEGTEAFF. In DNA, the CDR3 is TGTGCCTGGAGTGCGGGAGAAGGCACTGAAGCTTTCTTT. The gene calls are TRBV30 and TRBJ1-1, with D uncertain. The V and J ends lost 1 base and 4 bases respectively, with 10 bases between them. Germline lookup yields CDR1 GTSNPN and CDR2 SVGIG (reference sequence). The CDR3 length is 13 residues.

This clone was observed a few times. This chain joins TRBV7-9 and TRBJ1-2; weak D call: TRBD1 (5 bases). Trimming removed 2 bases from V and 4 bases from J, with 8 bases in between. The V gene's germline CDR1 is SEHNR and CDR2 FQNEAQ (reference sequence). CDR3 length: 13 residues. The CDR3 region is CASSLPGPYGYTF. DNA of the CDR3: TGTGCCAGCAGCTTACCAGGGCCCTATGGCTACACCTTC.

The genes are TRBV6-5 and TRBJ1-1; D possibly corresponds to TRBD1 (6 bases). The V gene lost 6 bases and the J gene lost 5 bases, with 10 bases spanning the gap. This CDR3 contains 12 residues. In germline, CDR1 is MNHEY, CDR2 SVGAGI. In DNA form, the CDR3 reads TGTGCCAGCAGCAGGGGATCGACTGAAGCTTTCTTT. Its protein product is CASSRGSTEAFF.

CDR3 amino acids: CATGTGIMNTEAFF. The CDR3 coding sequence is TGTGCCACCGGGACAGGGATCATGAACACTGAAGCTTTCTTT. The chain couples TRBV7-9 to TRBJ1-1, with TRBD1 matching over 9 bases. The length of the CDR3 is 14 residues. The germline CDR1 and CDR2 sequences are SEHNR and FQNEAQ (reference sequence). With V trimmed by 10 bases and J by 0 bases, 6 bases remained unmatched.

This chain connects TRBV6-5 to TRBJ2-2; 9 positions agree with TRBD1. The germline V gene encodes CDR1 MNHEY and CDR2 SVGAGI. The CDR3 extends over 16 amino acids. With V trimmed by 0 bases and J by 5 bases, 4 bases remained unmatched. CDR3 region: CASSYSNDRGTGELFF. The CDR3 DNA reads TGTGCCAGCAGTTACTCGAATGACAGGGGGACCGGGGAGCTGTTTTTT.

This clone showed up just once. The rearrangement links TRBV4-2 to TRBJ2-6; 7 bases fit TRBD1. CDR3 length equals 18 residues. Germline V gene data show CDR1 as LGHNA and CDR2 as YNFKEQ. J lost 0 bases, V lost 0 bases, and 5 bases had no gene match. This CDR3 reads CASSQDGQESSGANVLTF. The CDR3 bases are TGTGCCAGCAGCCAAGATGGACAGGAGAGCTCTGGGGCCAACGTCCTGACTTTC.

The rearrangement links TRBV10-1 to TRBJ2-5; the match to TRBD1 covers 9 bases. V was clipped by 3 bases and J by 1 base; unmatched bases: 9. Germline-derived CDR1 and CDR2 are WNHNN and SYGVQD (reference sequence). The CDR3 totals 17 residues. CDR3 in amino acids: CASSELPEDRGQETQYF. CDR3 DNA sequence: TGCGCCAGCAGTGAACTACCAGAGGACAGGGGCCAAGAGACCCAGTACTTC.

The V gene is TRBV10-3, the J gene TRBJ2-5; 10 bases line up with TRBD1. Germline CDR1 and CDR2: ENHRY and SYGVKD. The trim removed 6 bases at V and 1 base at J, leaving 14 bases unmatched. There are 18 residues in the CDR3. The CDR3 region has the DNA TGTGCCATCAGCCGGGACAGGGGAGTCTCATCCCCCCAAGAGACCCAGTACTTC. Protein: CAISRDRGVSSPQETQYF.

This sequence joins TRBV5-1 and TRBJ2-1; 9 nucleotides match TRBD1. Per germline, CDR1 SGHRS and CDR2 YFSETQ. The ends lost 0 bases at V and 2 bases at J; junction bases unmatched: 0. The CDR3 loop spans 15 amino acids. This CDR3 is CASSLGQGAYNEQFF. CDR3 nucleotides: TGCGCCAGCAGCTTGGGACAGGGGGCCTACAATGAGCAGTTCTTC.

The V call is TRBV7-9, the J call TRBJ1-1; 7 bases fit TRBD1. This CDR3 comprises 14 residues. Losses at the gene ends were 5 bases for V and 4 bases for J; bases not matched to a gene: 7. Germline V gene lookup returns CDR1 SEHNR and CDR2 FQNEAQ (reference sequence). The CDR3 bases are TGTGCCAGCAGCGCCCAACAGGGGTCCACTGAAGCTTTCTTT. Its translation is CASSAQQGSTEAFF.

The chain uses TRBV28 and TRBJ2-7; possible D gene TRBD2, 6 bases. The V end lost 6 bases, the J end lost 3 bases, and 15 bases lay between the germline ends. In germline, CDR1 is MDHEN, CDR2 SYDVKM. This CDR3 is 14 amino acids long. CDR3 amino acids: CASRGGVPRYEQYF. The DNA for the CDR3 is TGTGCCAGCAGGGGGGGTGTACCACGCTACGAGCAGTACTTC.

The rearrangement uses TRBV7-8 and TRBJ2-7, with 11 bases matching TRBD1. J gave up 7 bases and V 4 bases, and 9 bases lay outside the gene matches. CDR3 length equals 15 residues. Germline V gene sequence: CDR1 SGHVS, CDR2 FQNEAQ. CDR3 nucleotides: TGTGCCAGCAGCTACTTTGGACAGGGGGCGAGGGAGCAGTACTTC. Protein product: CASSYFGQGAREQYF.

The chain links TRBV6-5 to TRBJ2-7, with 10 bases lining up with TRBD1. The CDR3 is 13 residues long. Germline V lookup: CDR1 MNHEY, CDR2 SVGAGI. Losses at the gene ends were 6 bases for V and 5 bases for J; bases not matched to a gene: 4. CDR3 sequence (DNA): TGTGCCAGCAGCCGGGACAGGGGTCACGAGCAGTACTTC. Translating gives CASSRDRGHEQYF.